One sample yielded the 10 T cell receptor beta chains listed below, sequenced in a study of blood T cell repertoires in COVID-19. The protocol was immunoSEQ multiplex PCR, while the TCRdb copy is restricted to in-frame clones and leaves out a portion. The sample shows 200,000 to 250,000 clones, approximately 90% of them seen only once. Sequences were obtained from peripheral blood. The receptors shown here come from a woman in her forties with acute or convalescent COVID-19.

The genes are TRBV7-2 and TRBJ1-1; the D gene is possibly TRBD1 (5 bases). V was clipped by 3 bases and J by 0 bases, with 11 bases between them. The length of the CDR3 is 15 residues. The germline CDR1 and CDR2 sequences are SGHTA and FQGNSA. This chain's CDR3 is CASSFNPGVNTEAFF. The CDR3 DNA reads TGTGCCAGCAGCTTTAACCCGGGGGTGAACACTGAAGCTTTCTTT.

The CDR3 bases are TGTGCCAGCAGCCAGACTGGGGGCAATGAAGCTTTCTTT. This sequence encodes CASSQTGGNEAFF. The V and J genes are TRBV7-6 and TRBJ1-1; D might be TRBD1 (6 bases). The CDR3 sequence is 13 residues long. Germline V CDR1 and CDR2: SGHVS, FNYEAQ. The V end was cut by 5 bases, the J end by 7 bases, with 14 bases between.

This sequence joins TRBV28 and TRBJ2-7, with a possible D match to TRBD2 (5 bases). V lost 1 base, J lost 5 bases, and 15 bases lay in between. This CDR3 comprises 15 residues. The germline CDR1 and CDR2 sequences are MDHEN and SYDVKM. CDR3 nucleotide sequence: TGTGCCAGCAGTTTATCCCGCGGCCTCGGGAACGAGCAGTACGTC. It translates to CASSLSRGLGNEQYV.

The CDR3 loop reads CASSADRAGFPKGYTF. CDR3 bases: TGTGCCAGCAGTGCGGACAGGGCGGGGTTCCCGAAAGGCTACACCTTC. The rearrangement uses TRBV2 and TRBJ1-2, with 8 bases identical to TRBD1. The CDR3 has 16 amino acids. Losses at the gene ends were 4 bases for V and 8 bases for J; bases not matched to a gene: 15. Germline values: CDR1 SNHLY, CDR2 FYNNEI.

The chain combines TRBV12-2 with TRBJ2-2; no check of the table's D call, TRBD2, against the DNA was made. TRBV12-2 is designated a pseudogene. The CDR3 runs to 17 residues. CDR3 amino acids: CASRLGGPKANTGELFF. In DNA form, the CDR3 reads TGTGCAAGTCGCTTGGGGGGTCCCAAGGCCAACACCGGGGAGCTGTTTTTT.

This chain joins TRBV6-5 and TRBJ1-1; 11 nucleotides align to TRBD1. The CDR3 runs to 15 residues. The trim removed 5 bases at V and 5 bases at J, leaving 7 bases unmatched. Germline V gene data show CDR1 as MNHEY and CDR2 as SVGAGI. CDR3 amino acids: CASSRDRGKRTEAFF. The CDR3 nucleotides read TGTGCCAGCAGTCGGGACAGGGGGAAACGGACTGAAGCTTTCTTT.

The chain has TRBV6-5 and TRBJ2-7; 12 nucleotides align to TRBD1. CDR1 is MNHEY and CDR2 is SVGAGI in the germline V gene. CDR3 length equals 15 residues. Unmatched junction bases numbered 8, after V lost 5 bases and J lost 6 bases. CDR3 nucleotide sequence: TGTGCCAGCAGTAACCGGGACAGGGGGCCGAGCGAGCAGTACGTC. Its protein product is CASSNRDRGPSEQYV.

This chain links TRBV29-1 with TRBJ1-1, with D possibly being TRBD1 (6 bases). Trimming shortened V by 7 bases and J by 1 base, and 13 bases separated the two germline ends. Looked up from germline, CDR1 is SQVTM and CDR2 is ANQGSEA. The CDR3 totals 13 residues. CDR3 bases: TGCAGCGGCCTGGGACACACGAACACTGAAGCTTTCTTT. Translated, it gives CSGLGHTNTEAFF.

Turning to this clone: The same CDR3 can be traced to other DNA sequences in this sample. The CDR3 DNA reads as TGCGCCAGCAGCTTGGCCGGGACAGGGGAGGAGACCCAGTACTTC. Translating it yields CASSLAGTGEETQYF. The chain carries TRBV5-1 and TRBJ2-5, with TRBD1 matching over 10 bases. Germline V gene lookup returns CDR1 SGHRS and CDR2 YFSETQ. CDR3 length: 15 amino acids. V lost 0 bases, J lost 5 bases, and 4 bases stayed unmatched.

CDR3 protein: CASSSRLAGGLNTGELFF. The CDR3 DNA reads TGTGCCAGCAGCTCTCGACTAGCGGGGGGCCTGAACACCGGGGAGCTGTTTTTT. The V and J genes are TRBV9 and TRBJ2-2; 13 positions agree with TRBD2. Germline V lookup: CDR1 SGDLS, CDR2 YYNGEE. V dropped 4 bases and J dropped 1; count of bases not matched to a gene: 7. The CDR3 spans 18 residues. The full variable domain, rest sourced from reference TRBV9 and TRBJ2-2, is DSGVTQTPKHLITATGQRVTLRCSPRSGDLSVYWYQQSLDQGLQFLIQYYNGEERAKGNILERFSAQQFPDLHSELNLSSLELGDSALYFCASSSRLAGGLNTGELFFGEGSRLTVL.